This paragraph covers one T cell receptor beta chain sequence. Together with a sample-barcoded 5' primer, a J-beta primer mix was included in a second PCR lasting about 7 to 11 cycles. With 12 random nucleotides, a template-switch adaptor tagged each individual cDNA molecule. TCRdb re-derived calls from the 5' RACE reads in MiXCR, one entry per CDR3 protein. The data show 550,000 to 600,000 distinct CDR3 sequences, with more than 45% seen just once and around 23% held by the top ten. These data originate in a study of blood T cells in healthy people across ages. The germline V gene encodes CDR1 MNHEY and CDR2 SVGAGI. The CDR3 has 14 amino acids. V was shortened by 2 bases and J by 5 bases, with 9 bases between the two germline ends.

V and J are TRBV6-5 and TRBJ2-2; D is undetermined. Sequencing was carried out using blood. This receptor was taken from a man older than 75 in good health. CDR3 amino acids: CASSYAYQTGELFF. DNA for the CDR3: TGTGCCAGCAGTTACGCGTACCAAACCGGGGAGCTGTTTTTT.